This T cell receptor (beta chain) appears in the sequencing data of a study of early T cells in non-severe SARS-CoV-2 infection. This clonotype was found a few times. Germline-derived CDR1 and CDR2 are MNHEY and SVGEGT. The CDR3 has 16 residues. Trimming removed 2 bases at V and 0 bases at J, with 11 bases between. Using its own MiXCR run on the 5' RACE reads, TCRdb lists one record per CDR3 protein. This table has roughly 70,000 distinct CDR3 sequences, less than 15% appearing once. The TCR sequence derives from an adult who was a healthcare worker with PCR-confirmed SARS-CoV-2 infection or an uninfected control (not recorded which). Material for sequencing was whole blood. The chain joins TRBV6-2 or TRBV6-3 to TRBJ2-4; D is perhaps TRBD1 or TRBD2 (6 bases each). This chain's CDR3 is CASSYRGQIAKNIQYF. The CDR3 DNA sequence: TGTGCCAGCAGTTACCGGGGGCAAATAGCCAAAAACATTCAGTACTTC.